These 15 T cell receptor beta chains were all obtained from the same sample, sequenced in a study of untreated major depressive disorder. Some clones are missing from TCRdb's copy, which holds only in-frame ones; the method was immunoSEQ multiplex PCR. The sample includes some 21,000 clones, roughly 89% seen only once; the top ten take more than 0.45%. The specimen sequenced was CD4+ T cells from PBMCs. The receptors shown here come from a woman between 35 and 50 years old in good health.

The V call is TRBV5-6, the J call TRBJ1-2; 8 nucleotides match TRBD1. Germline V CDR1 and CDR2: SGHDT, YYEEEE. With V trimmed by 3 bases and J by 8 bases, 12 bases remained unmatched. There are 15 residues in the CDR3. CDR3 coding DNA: TGTGCCAGCAGCTCTAGGGCTCAGGGGGCGGTCGGCTACACCTTC. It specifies CASSSRAQGAVGYTF.

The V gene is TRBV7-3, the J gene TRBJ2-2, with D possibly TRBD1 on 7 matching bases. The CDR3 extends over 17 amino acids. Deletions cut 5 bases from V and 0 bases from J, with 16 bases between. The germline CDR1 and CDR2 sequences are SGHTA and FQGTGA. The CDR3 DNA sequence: TGTGCCAGCAGCCTCGACAGGGACTCCGCGAACACCGGGGAGCTGTTTTTT. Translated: CASSLDRDSANTGELFF. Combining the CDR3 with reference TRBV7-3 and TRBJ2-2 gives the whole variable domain GAGVSQTPSNKVTEKGKYVELRCDPISGHTALYWYRQSLGQGPEFLIYFQGTGAADDSGLPNDRFFAVRPEGSVSTLKIQRTERGDSAVYLCASSLDRDSANTGELFFGEGSRLTVL.

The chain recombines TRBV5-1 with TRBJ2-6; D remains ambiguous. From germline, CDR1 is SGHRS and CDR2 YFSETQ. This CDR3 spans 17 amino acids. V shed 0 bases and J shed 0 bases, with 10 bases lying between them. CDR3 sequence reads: CASSLATGNSGANVLTF. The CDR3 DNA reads TGCGCCAGCAGCTTGGCCACGGGCAACTCTGGGGCCAACGTCCTGACTTTC. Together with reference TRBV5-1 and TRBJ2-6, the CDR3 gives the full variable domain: KAGVTQTPRYLIKTRGQQVTLSCSPISGHRSVSWYQQTPGQGLQFLFEYFSETQRNKGNFPGRFSGRQFSNSRSEMNVSTLELGDSALYLCASSLATGNSGANVLTFGAGSRLTVL.

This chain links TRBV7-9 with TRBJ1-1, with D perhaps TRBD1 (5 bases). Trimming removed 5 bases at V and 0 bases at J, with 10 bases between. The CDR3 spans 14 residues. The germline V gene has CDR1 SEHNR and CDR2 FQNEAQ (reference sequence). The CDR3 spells CASSRLGVNTEAFF. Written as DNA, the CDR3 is TGTGCCAGCAGCCGCCTGGGGGTGAACACTGAAGCTTTCTTT.

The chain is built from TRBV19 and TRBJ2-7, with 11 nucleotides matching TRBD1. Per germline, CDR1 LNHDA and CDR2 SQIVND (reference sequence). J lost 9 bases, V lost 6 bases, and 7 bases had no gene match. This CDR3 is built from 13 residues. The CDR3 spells CASRGQGDVGQYF. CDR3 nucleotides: TGTGCCAGTAGGGGACAGGGGGACGTGGGGCAGTACTTC. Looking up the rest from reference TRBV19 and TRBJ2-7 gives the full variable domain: DGGITQSPKYLFRKEGQNVTLSCEQNLNHDAMYWYRQDPGQGLRLIYYSQIVNDFQKGDIAEGYSVSREKKESFPLTVTSAQKNPTAFYLCASRGQGDVGQYFGPGTRLTVT.

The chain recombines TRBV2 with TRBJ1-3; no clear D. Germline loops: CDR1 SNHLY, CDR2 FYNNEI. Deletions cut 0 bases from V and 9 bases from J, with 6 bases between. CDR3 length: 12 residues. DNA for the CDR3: TGTGCCAGCAGTGAAGCTGTAGGCACCATATATTTT. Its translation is CASSEAVGTIYF.

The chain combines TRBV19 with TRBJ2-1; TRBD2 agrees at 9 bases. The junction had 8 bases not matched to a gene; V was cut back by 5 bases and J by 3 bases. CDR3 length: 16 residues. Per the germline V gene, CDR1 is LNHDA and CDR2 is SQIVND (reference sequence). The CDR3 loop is CASSSIAGAFYNEQFF. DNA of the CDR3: TGTGCCAGTAGTTCGATAGCGGGGGCGTTCTACAATGAGCAGTTCTTC.

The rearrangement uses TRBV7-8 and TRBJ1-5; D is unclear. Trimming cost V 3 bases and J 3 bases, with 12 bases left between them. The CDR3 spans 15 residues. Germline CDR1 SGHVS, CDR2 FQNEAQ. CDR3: CASSFYDRNNQPQHF. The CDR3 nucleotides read TGTGCCAGCAGCTTTTACGACCGAAACAATCAGCCCCAGCATTTT.

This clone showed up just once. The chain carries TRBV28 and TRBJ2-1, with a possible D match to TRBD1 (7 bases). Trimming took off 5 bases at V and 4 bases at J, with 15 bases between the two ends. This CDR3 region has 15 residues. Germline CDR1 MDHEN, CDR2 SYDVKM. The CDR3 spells CASSPGGILYNEQFF. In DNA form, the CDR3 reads TGTGCCAGCAGTCCAGGGGGGATCCTATACAATGAGCAGTTCTTC.

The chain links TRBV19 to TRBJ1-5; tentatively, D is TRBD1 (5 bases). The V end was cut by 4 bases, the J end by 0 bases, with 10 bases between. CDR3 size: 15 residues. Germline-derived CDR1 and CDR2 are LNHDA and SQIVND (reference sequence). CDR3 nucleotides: TGTGCCAGTAGTAGGTGGCAGGGTAGCAATCAGCCCCAGCATTTT. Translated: CASSRWQGSNQPQHF.

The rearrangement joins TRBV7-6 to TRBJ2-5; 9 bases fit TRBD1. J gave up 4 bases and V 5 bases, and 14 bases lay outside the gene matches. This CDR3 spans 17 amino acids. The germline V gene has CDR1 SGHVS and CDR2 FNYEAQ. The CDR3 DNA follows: TGTGCCAGCAGCCCCCTGCCTCCGGGACAGGGTTCAGAGACCCAGTACTTC. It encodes CASSPLPPGQGSETQYF.

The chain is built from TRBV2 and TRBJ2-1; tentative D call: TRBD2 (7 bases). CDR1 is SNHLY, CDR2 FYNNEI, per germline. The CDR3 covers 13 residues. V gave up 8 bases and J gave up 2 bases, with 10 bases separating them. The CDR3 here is CASAGDTYNEQFF. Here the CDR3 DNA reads TGTGCCAGCGCGGGGGACACCTACAATGAGCAGTTCTTC.

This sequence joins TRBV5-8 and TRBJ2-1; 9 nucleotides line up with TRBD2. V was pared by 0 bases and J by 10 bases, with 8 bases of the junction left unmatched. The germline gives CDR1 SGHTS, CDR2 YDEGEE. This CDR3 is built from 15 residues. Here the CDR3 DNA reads TGTGCCAGCAGCTTGGACCTAGCGGGACGGGGCGAGCAGTTCTTC. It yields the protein CASSLDLAGRGEQFF.

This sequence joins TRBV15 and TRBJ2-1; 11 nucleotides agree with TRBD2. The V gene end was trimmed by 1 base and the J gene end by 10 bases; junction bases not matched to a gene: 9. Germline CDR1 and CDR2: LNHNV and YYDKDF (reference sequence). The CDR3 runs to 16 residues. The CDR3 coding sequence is TGTGCCACCAGCAGAGGGTTCGGGACTAGCGGCCTAGAGCAGTTCTTC. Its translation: CATSRGFGTSGLEQFF.

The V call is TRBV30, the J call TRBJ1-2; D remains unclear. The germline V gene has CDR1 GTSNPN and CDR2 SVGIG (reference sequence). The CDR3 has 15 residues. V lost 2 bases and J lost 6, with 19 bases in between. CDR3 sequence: CAWSSFMTRQNGYTF. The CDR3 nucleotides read TGTGCCTGGAGTTCGTTCATGACAAGACAAAATGGCTACACCTTC.